Below, 31 T cell receptor beta chains from the same sample are listed, as sequenced in a study of response to subunit inactivated influenza vaccine. TCRdb reprocessed the RT-PCR reads via MiXCR and lists one record per CDR3 protein. The table shows more than 550,000 distinct CDR3 sequences, with approximately 10% occurring only once. Sequences were derived from PBMCs from blood, sampled on the day of vaccination. Receptor source: a man aged 50-60 years who received an inactivated influenza vaccine.

This clonotype appeared a few times. The rearrangement uses TRBV25-1 and TRBJ1-3; no definite D call. The CDR3 contains 14 residues. CDR1 MGHDK and CDR2 SYGVNS come from the germline V gene. V was shortened by 3 bases and J by 1 base, with 7 bases between the two germline ends. CDR3 coding DNA: TGTGCCAGCAGTGAGAAGAGGTCTGGAAACACCATATATTTT. Protein product: CASSEKRSGNTIYF.

The rearrangement links TRBV5-5 to TRBJ1-6; D is perhaps TRBD1 (6 bases). The CDR3 contains 17 residues. V shed 4 bases and J shed 9 bases, with 23 bases lying between them. Germline V gene data show CDR1 as SGHKS and CDR2 as YYEKEE (reference sequence). CDR3 region: CASSPRVRASRGSPLHF. CDR3 in DNA: TGTGCCAGCAGCCCACGCGTTAGGGCAAGCAGGGGTTCACCCCTCCACTTT.

J is TRBJ2-3 and V is TRBV4-3; D is undetermined. Germline V gene data show CDR1 as LGHNA and CDR2 as YSLEER. The CDR3 length is 17 residues. The ends were cut back, 1 base at V and 2 bases at J, with 16 bases in the middle. The CDR3: CASSQGYFRADTDTQYF. The CDR3 nucleotides are TGCGCCAGCAGCCAAGGTTATTTCCGGGCCGACACAGATACGCAGTATTTT.

This clonotype appeared a few times. The J gene is TRBJ1-2, the V gene TRBV6-1; possibly TRBD1 for D (5 bases). The CDR3 is 13 amino acids. The V and J ends lost 2 bases and 8 bases respectively, with 12 bases between them. Germline V CDR1 and CDR2: MNHNS, SASEGT. The CDR3 protein is CASSENRLSGYTF. The CDR3 DNA reads as TGTGCCAGCAGTGAAAACAGGTTATCGGGCTACACCTTC.

This clonotype has ten or more counts. V and J are TRBV3-1 and TRBJ2-2, with D perhaps being TRBD1 or TRBD2 (7 bases each). Germline CDR1 is LGHDT and CDR2 is YNNKEL (reference sequence). V lost 6 bases to trimming and J lost 5 bases, with 13 bases between them. The CDR3 spans 14 residues. Written as DNA, the CDR3 is TGTGCCAGCAGTCCCAGGGGGGGAACCGGGGAGCTGTTTTTT. This gives the protein CASSPRGGTGELFF. The variable domain in full, completed from reference TRBV3-1 and TRBJ2-2, reads DTAVSQTPKYLVTQMGNDKSIKCEQNLGHDTMYWYKQDSKKFLKIMFSYNNKELIINETVPNRFSPKSPDKAHLNLHINSLELGDSAVYFCASSPRGGTGELFFGEGSRLTVL.

The chain uses TRBV30 and TRBJ1-1; 9 nucleotides match TRBD1. Germline V CDR1 and CDR2: GTSNPN, SVGIG (reference sequence). V shed 2 bases and J 11 bases; nucleotides not matched to a gene: 12. There are 14 residues in the CDR3. The CDR3 DNA reads TGTGCCTGGAGTTTCAAACAGGGGGCAGGGAGGGCTTTCTTT. It is translated as CAWSFKQGAGRAFF.

This clonotype was seen a few times. V is TRBV29-1 and J is TRBJ2-7, with D possibly called TRBD1 or TRBD2 (5 bases each). V gave up 2 bases and J gave up 3 bases, with 14 bases separating them. The CDR3 runs 14 residues. Germline CDR1 reads SQVTM; CDR2 reads ANQGSEA. The CDR3: CSVELRGTDYEQYF. CDR3 nucleotide sequence: TGCAGCGTTGAACTACGGGGCACGGACTACGAGCAGTACTTC.

This clonotype was seen only a few times. This chain connects TRBV7-2 to TRBJ2-7; 8 positions agree with TRBD2. The junction had 4 bases not matched to a gene; V was cut back by 6 bases and J by 3 bases. Per the germline V gene, CDR1 is SGHTA and CDR2 is FQGNSA. The CDR3 contains 13 residues. CDR3 bases: TGTGCCAGCAGGGCCGGGACTAGCTACGAGCAGTACTTC. It codes for CASRAGTSYEQYF.

J is TRBJ2-1 and V is TRBV12-3 or TRBV12-4; TRBD2 is a possible D gene (6 bases). Trimming took 6 bases from V and 0 from J, leaving 12 bases between them. The length of the CDR3 is 15 residues. The CDR3 DNA reads as TGTGCCAGCAGGGAGACTAGTTCCTCCTACAATGAGCAGTTCTTC. Translation gives CASRETSSSYNEQFF.

This clonotype was counted between two and nine times. The J gene is TRBJ2-5, the V gene TRBV28; 15 bases are a match to TRBD2. Germline lookup yields CDR1 MDHEN and CDR2 SYDVKM. The CDR3 spans 19 residues. V lost 5 bases, J lost 5 bases, and 15 bases stayed unmatched. The CDR3 region is CASSLPRMGLAGGRETQYF. The CDR3 DNA follows: TGTGCCAGCAGTCTCCCTAGAATGGGACTAGCGGGAGGTCGCGAGACCCAGTACTTC.

This clonotype was detected only a few times. The chain employs TRBV5-1 and TRBJ2-2; 7 bases align to TRBD1. J lost 2 bases, V lost 0 bases, and 7 bases had no gene match. Germline CDR1 and CDR2: SGHRS and YFSETQ. The CDR3 covers 17 residues. DNA for the CDR3: TGCGCCAGCAGCTTGGGCCCGACAGGGCCCAACACCGGGGAGCTGTTTTTT. Protein sequence: CASSLGPTGPNTGELFF. Based on the CDR3 plus reference TRBV5-1 and TRBJ2-2, the full variable domain is KAGVTQTPRYLIKTRGQQVTLSCSPISGHRSVSWYQQTPGQGLQFLFEYFSETQRNKGNFPGRFSGRQFSNSRSEMNVSTLELGDSALYLCASSLGPTGPNTGELFFGEGSRLTVL.

In its sample, this clonotype was seen many times. The chain uses TRBV12-3 or TRBV12-4 and TRBJ2-1, with D uncertain. The CDR3 consists of 15 residues. Trimming stripped 0 bases from V and 0 bases from J, with 6 bases between. The CDR3 region is CASSLAHSSYNEQFF. The CDR3 DNA sequence: TGTGCCAGCAGTTTAGCCCACAGCTCCTACAATGAGCAGTTCTTC.

The table lists this clonotype with a few counts. The chain combines TRBV11-2 with TRBJ2-5, with 13 bases identical to TRBD2. This CDR3 contains 16 residues. The trim removed 6 bases at V and 4 bases at J, leaving 8 bases unmatched. Germline values: CDR1 SGHAT, CDR2 FQNNGV. In nucleotides, the CDR3 is TGTGCCAGCAGACAACTAGCGGGGGGGTCGGGAGAGACCCAGTACTTC. The encoded protein is CASRQLAGGSGETQYF.

This clonotype was found many times. This chain uses TRBV6-5 with TRBJ2-7; 12 bases map to TRBD2. Germline-derived CDR1 and CDR2 are MNHEY and SVGAGI. The CDR3 is 15 residues long. With V trimmed by 0 bases and J by 3 bases, 0 bases remained unmatched. The CDR3 region has the DNA TGTGCCAGCAGTTACTCGACTAGCGGGGGCTACGAGCAGTACTTC. Translating it yields CASSYSTSGGYEQYF.

V gene TRBV7-9 combines with J gene TRBJ2-7; maybe TRBD1 (5 bases). V lost 5 bases and J lost 9, with 20 bases in between. Germline CDR1 is SEHNR and CDR2 is FQNEAQ (reference sequence). The CDR3 has 14 amino acids. This chain's CDR3 is CASSLIDSPRGQYF. The CDR3 DNA reads TGTGCCAGCAGCCTTATAGACAGTCCAAGAGGGCAGTACTTC.

In this sample, this clonotype turned up a few times. The chain carries TRBV7-9 and TRBJ2-5; 10 nucleotides match TRBD1. The CDR3 extends over 17 amino acids. Germline CDR1 is SEHNR and CDR2 is FQNEAQ (reference sequence). The V segment lost 5 bases and the J segment 5 bases; nucleotides outside the gene matches: 14. The CDR3 DNA follows: TGTGCCAGCAGCATACCAGAAGGACAGGGGGAGGGTGAGACCCAGTACTTC. This sequence encodes CASSIPEGQGEGETQYF.

The gene calls are TRBV20-1 and TRBJ2-3, with a possible D match to TRBD2 (5 bases). The germline gives CDR1 DFQATT, CDR2 SNEGSKA (reference sequence). Deletions cut 6 bases from V and 4 bases from J, with 11 bases between. This CDR3 has 12 amino acids. CDR3 sequence: CSADAGADTQYF. The CDR3 region has the DNA TGCAGTGCAGACGCCGGGGCAGATACGCAGTATTTT.

This clonotype was seen a handful of times. The chain has TRBV7-3 and TRBJ2-2; D might be TRBD1 (6 bases). The V and J ends lost 5 bases and 6 bases respectively, with 13 bases between them. This CDR3 spans 14 amino acids. Germline assignment: CDR1 SGHTA and CDR2 FQGTGA. CDR3 DNA: TGTGCCAGCAGCCCTATACAGGGTTCCGGGGAGCTGTTTTTT. Translated, it gives CASSPIQGSGELFF.

This clonotype has more than one count but fewer than ten. CDR3 protein: CASSFGVGSAGNIQYF. CDR3 DNA: TGTGCCAGCAGCTTTGGGGTAGGGTCGGCAGGAAACATTCAGTACTTC. The J gene is TRBJ2-4, the V gene TRBV5-6, with D unresolved. Germline V CDR1 and CDR2: SGHDT, YYEEEE. The CDR3 consists of 16 residues. Trimming took off 2 bases at V and 6 bases at J, with 18 bases between the two ends.

This clonotype was found a few times. The CDR3: CASSSRTGPDNEQFF. CDR3 bases: TGCGCCAGCAGCTCCCGGACAGGGCCGGACAATGAGCAGTTCTTC. The chain carries TRBV4-3 and TRBJ2-1; 8 bases align to TRBD1. Germline V CDR1 and CDR2: LGHNA, YSLEER. V shed 5 bases, J shed 5 bases, and the junction held 8 bases outside the gene matches. This CDR3 has 15 residues.

This chain links TRBV24-1 with TRBJ2-1; TRBD2 matches 11 bases. The CDR3 covers 17 residues. Trimming cost V 4 bases and J 7 bases; bases outside gene matches: 11. The germline gives CDR1 KGHDR, CDR2 SFDVKD. The CDR3 DNA is TGTGCCACCAGTGACGTCCAACTAGCGGGAGAGGGGAATGAGCAGTTCTTC. Residues: CATSDVQLAGEGNEQFF.

The rearrangement uses TRBV7-9 and TRBJ1-1, with D perhaps matching TRBD1 (5 bases). The CDR3 extends over 12 amino acids. The germline CDR1 and CDR2 sequences are SEHNR and FQNEAQ (reference sequence). The V end lost 5 bases, the J end lost 13 bases, and 17 bases lay between the germline ends. CDR3 sequence reads: CASSPLGVVGFF. The CDR3 bases are TGTGCCAGCAGCCCCTTGGGGGTCGTGGGTTTCTTT.

This clonotype was observed many times. The rearrangement joins TRBV6-2 or TRBV6-3 to TRBJ2-4; D possibly corresponds to TRBD1 (7 bases). The CDR3 spans 12 residues. CDR1 and CDR2 from the germline V gene are MNHEY and SVGEGT. V dropped 7 bases and J dropped 15 bases, with 19 bases sitting between them. The chain's CDR3 is CASKTTGAAGYF. The CDR3 nucleotides read TGTGCCAGCAAGACAACAGGGGCAGCGGGGTACTTC.

This clonotype has ten or more counts. Here the CDR3 DNA reads TGCGCCAGCACTTTAAGTAGTTACAATGAGCAGTTCTTC. Translated: CASTLSSYNEQFF. The chain is built from TRBV5-1 and TRBJ2-1; D uncertain. V was cut by 6 bases and J by 4 bases, with 11 bases left in between. Germline V lookup: CDR1 SGHRS, CDR2 YFSETQ. The CDR3 extends over 13 amino acids.

This clonotype was seen many times. This chain links TRBV15 with TRBJ2-3, with D perhaps matching TRBD2 (6 bases). Trimming shortened V by 0 bases and J by 5 bases, and 9 bases separated the two germline ends. Germline CDR1 reads LNHNV; CDR2 reads YYDKDF (reference sequence). CDR3 length equals 14 residues. CDR3 bases: TGTGCCACCAGCAGAGAACTAGCCCGAGATACGCAGTATTTT. Its protein is CATSRELARDTQYF. Full variable domain (remainder filled in from reference TRBV15 and TRBJ2-3): DAMVIQNPRYQVTQFGKPVTLSCSQTLNHNVMYWYQQKSSQAPKLLFHYYDKDFNNEADTPDNFQSRRPNTSFCFLDIRSPGLGDTAMYLCATSRELARDTQYFGPGTRLTVL.

This clonotype came up a few times. The chain has TRBV4-3 and TRBJ1-2; D uncertain. Germline V gene sequence: CDR1 LGHNA, CDR2 YSLEER. This CDR3 contains 15 residues. V was shortened by 0 bases and J by 10 bases, with 18 bases between the two germline ends. CDR3 loop: CASSQDFFPGQPYTF. CDR3 DNA sequence: TGCGCCAGCAGCCAAGATTTTTTTCCCGGGCAGCCCTACACCTTC.

At least ten counts were recorded for this clonotype. The chain joins TRBV7-9 to TRBJ1-6; D unresolved. Germline CDR1 and CDR2: SEHNR and FQNEAQ (reference sequence). The CDR3 length is 14 residues. V was trimmed by 4 bases and J by 8 bases, leaving 12 bases between them. This CDR3 is CASSSIGNYSPLHF. CDR3 bases: TGTGCCAGCAGCTCGATAGGCAACTATTCACCCCTCCACTTT.

The table lists this clonotype with many counts. The rearrangement joins TRBV5-1 to TRBJ2-7; 9 bases map to TRBD1. The V gene end was trimmed by 1 base and the J gene end by 4 bases; junction bases not matched to a gene: 6. Germline-derived CDR1 and CDR2 are SGHRS and YFSETQ. This CDR3 has 15 residues. The CDR3, as DNA: TGCGCCAGCAGCTTGACTGGACAGGGGTTTTACGAGCAGTACTTC. Its translation is CASSLTGQGFYEQYF. The variable domain in full, with the rest retrieved from reference TRBV5-1 and TRBJ2-7, is KAGVTQTPRYLIKTRGQQVTLSCSPISGHRSVSWYQQTPGQGLQFLFEYFSETQRNKGNFPGRFSGRQFSNSRSEMNVSTLELGDSALYLCASSLTGQGFYEQYFGPGTRLTVT.

J is TRBJ1-1 and V is TRBV10-3; D gene uncertain. The CDR3 length is 14 residues. V was clipped by 2 bases and J by 1 base, with 8 bases between them. Germline V gene sequence: CDR1 ENHRY, CDR2 SYGVKD. CDR3 protein: CAISEVGPNTEAFF. CDR3 coding DNA: TGTGCCATCAGTGAGGTCGGACCGAACACTGAAGCTTTCTTT.

This clonotype has ten or more counts. This chain's CDR3 is CSAREGGNSPLHF. The CDR3 bases are TGCAGTGCTAGAGAGGGGGGGAATTCACCCCTCCACTTT. The chain carries TRBV20-1 and TRBJ1-6; perhaps TRBD1 as D (5 bases). The V gene's germline CDR1 is DFQATT and CDR2 SNEGSKA (reference sequence). This CDR3 spans 13 amino acids. The ends were cut back, 0 bases at V and 7 bases at J, with 7 bases in the middle.

In this sample, this clonotype turned up a few times. The J gene is TRBJ2-3, the V gene TRBV12-5; 11 bases align to TRBD2. Germline CDR1 LGHNT, CDR2 FRNRAP. This CDR3 is 17 amino acids long. Trimming cost V 4 bases and J 4 bases; bases outside gene matches: 10. In DNA form, the CDR3 reads TGTGCTAGTGGTTCGTATAGCGGGAGGGCCGTCTCAGATACGCAGTATTTT. This translates into CASGSYSGRAVSDTQYF.